These T cell receptor beta chains were read from a single sample in a study of shared clonotypes between healthy human individuals. Assay: immunoSEQ multiplex PCR; the TCRdb copy retains only in-frame clones and omits some. Counted here are about 2.2 million clones, around 93% occurring once; the ten biggest clones make up around 1.7%. The sequenced sample consisted of naive CD8+ T cells from PBMCs. These receptors were collected from a man between 18 and 29 years old in good health. Some clones in this sample may be carry-over from other donors' samples. The CDR3 runs from the conserved cysteine through the conserved F or W. The order of the fields is clone size, V gene, D gene, J gene, CDR3 DNA, CDR3 protein. The D gene is left open where the match is weak. Only some rows state a clone size, as once, few, many or a class for expanded clones.

few,TRBV4-3,NA,TRBJ1-2,TGCGCCAGCAGCCAAGGGATCGCTTCCTATGGCTACACCTTC,CASSQGIASYGYTF
NA,TRBV19,NA,TRBJ2-1,TGTGCCAGTAGTTTCGGCGGGATCGGTTCCTACAATGAGCAGTTCTTC,CASSFGGIGSYNEQFF
NA,TRBV10-3,NA,TRBJ2-3,TGTGCCATCAGTGAGACTCTATCACAGGCCCCAGATACGCAGTATTTT,CAISETLSQAPDTQYF
NA,TRBV7-8,NA,TRBJ2-7,TGTGCCAGCAGCTTAGACAGGACTGGCTACGAGCAGTACTTC,CASSLDRTGYEQYF
NA,TRBV5-1,NA,TRBJ2-1,TGCGCCAGCAGCTTTGGGGCGCAAAAGTCCTACAATGAGCAGTTCTTC,CASSFGAQKSYNEQFF
NA,TRBV2,NA,TRBJ2-5,TGTGCCAGCAGTGACAGGGCCCGCCAAGAGACCCAGTACTTC,CASSDRARQETQYF
NA,TRBV19,TRBD2,TRBJ2-3,TGTGCCAGTAGCCCTAGTCTAGCGGGATCAGATACGCAGTATTTT,CASSPSLAGSDTQYF
NA,TRBV27,TRBD1,TRBJ1-5,TGTGCCAGCAGGCCCGGGACAGGGGGTGTGCGTCAGCCCCAGCATTTT,CASRPGTGGVRQPQHF
NA,TRBV5-4,NA,TRBJ2-1,TGTGCCAGCAGCTTGCCGGTGTCCACATCTTACAATGAGCAGTTCTTC,CASSLPVSTSYNEQFF
NA,TRBV28,TRBD1,TRBJ2-7,TGTGCCAGCAGGTCGGACAGGGGGCATTACGAGCAGTACTTC,CASRSDRGHYEQYF
NA,TRBV25-1,NA,TRBJ1-1,TGTGCCAGCAGTGAAATAGGGAAGATTGAAGCTTTCTTT,CASSEIGKIEAFF
NA,TRBV9,NA,TRBJ2-3,TGTGCCAGCAGCGAAATAGGAGATACGCAGTATTTT,CASSEIGDTQYF
NA,TRBV28,NA,TRBJ2-3,TGTGCCAGAACAGGGTGTGGCACAGATACGCAGTATTTT,CARTGCGTDTQYF
NA,TRBV7-9,TRBD2,TRBJ2-2,TGTGCCAGCAGCGCCCCAGGACTAGCGGGGGGCGAAGGGGAGCTGTTTTTT,CASSAPGLAGGEGELFF
NA,TRBV6-5,NA,TRBJ1-2,TGTGCCAGCAGTTACGTACAGGGTGGAGACTATGGCTACACCTTC,CASSYVQGGDYGYTF
NA,TRBV7-9,TRBD1,TRBJ2-7,TGTGCCAGCAGCTACGGGACAGGGAATAACTACGAGCAGTACTTC,CASSYGTGNNYEQYF
NA,TRBV27,TRBD2,TRBJ2-1,TGTGCCAGCAGTCTCCCTGGGGGAGCGGGAGGGCCTCTCCACAATGAGCAGTTCTTC,CASSLPGGAGGPLHNEQFF
once,TRBV6-6,NA,TRBJ1-2,TGTGCCAGCAGTTCCCCGGGGCCTAACTATGGCTACACCTTC,CASSSPGPNYGYTF
NA,TRBV2,TRBD1,TRBJ2-7,TGTGCCAGCAAACAAGACAGGGGGCGAGCCTACGAGCAGTACTTC,CASKQDRGRAYEQYF
NA,TRBV29-1,NA,TRBJ1-5,TGCAGCCCCAAGAAGGGAGGGAGGGATAATCAGCCCCAGCATTTT,CSPKKGGRDNQPQHF
NA,TRBV5-1,TRBD1,TRBJ2-7,TGCGCCAGCAGCTTGCACAGGGGGTGGGACGAGCAGTACTTC,CASSLHRGWDEQYF
NA,TRBV10-3,TRBD1,TRBJ2-7,TGTGCCATCAGCGAACCGGGACAGGGGTACGAGCAGTACTTC,CAISEPGQGYEQYF
few,TRBV5-6,NA,TRBJ1-1,TGTGCCAGCAGGGGAAGGGTGAGCACTGAAGCTTTCTTT,CASRGRVSTEAFF
NA,TRBV27,NA,TRBJ2-2,TGTGCCAGCCAAATGGTTCGGGTTAACACCGGGGAGCTGTTTTTT,CASQMVRVNTGELFF
NA,TRBV7-3,NA,TRBJ1-1,TGTGCCAGCAGCTTAACGGGCCCCGCTGAAGCTTTCTTT,CASSLTGPAEAFF
NA,TRBV13,TRBD2,TRBJ2-1,TGTGCCAGCAGCTCGGGACTAGCGGGAGCACTCCTCTCCTACAATGAGCAGTTCTTC,CASSSGLAGALLSYNEQFF
NA,TRBV5-1,TRBD1,TRBJ2-1,TGCGCCAGCAGTTTGGGAGTTGGACAGGACCCCTACAATGAGCAGTTCTTC,CASSLGVGQDPYNEQFF
NA,TRBV27,NA,TRBJ1-5,TGTGCCAGCAGTTTATCGACAACCGATAGCAATCAGCCCCAGCATTTT,CASSLSTTDSNQPQHF
NA,TRBV19,NA,TRBJ1-2,TGTGCCAGTAGTATCGGGGGCTCAACTAACTATGGCTACACCTTC,CASSIGGSTNYGYTF
NA,TRBV10-1,NA,TRBJ2-6,TGCGCCAGCAGTGAAAAGGGCCCAGGGGCCAACGTCCTGACTTTC,CASSEKGPGANVLTF
NA,TRBV5-8,TRBD2,TRBJ2-7,TGTGCCAGCAGCTCCCGACTAGCGGGCAGCTCCTACGAGCAGTACTTC,CASSSRLAGSSYEQYF
NA,TRBV9,NA,TRBJ2-1,TGTGCCAGCAGCGTAGGGCGGACTAACTACAATGAGCAGTTCTTC,CASSVGRTNYNEQFF
NA,TRBV28,TRBD1,TRBJ1-3,TGTGCCAGCAGTCACAGGGGGCCCTTTGGAAACACCATATATTTT,CASSHRGPFGNTIYF
NA,TRBV6-6,NA,TRBJ2-3,TGTGCCAGCAGCCCAGACAGCCCGGAGGATACGCAGTATTTT,CASSPDSPEDTQYF
NA,TRBV11-3,NA,TRBJ2-1,TGTGCCAGCAGCCCAGGACAGATACGTAACAATGAGCAGTTCTTC,CASSPGQIRNNEQFF
NA,TRBV9,NA,TRBJ1-1,TGTGCCAGCAGCCCAGCGGGGACTGAAGCTTTCTTT,CASSPAGTEAFF
NA,TRBV11-1,NA,TRBJ1-4,TGTGCCAGCAGCGATCTTGACGGGAATGAAAAACTGTTTTTT,CASSDLDGNEKLFF
NA,TRBV4-3,NA,TRBJ2-7,TGCGCCAGCAGCCCTCGTGTGGGCACCGGGACTCGGCACGAGCAGTACTTC,CASSPRVGTGTRHEQYF
NA,TRBV4-1,NA,TRBJ1-5,TGCGCCAGCAGCCCCATCCCCGGGGGGCTAAATCAGCCCCAGCATTTT,CASSPIPGGLNQPQHF
NA,TRBV7-9,NA,TRBJ2-7,TGTGCCAGCAGCTTAAGCAGTGGGGGCAGGGACTACGAGCAGTACTTC,CASSLSSGGRDYEQYF
NA,TRBV5-5,NA,TRBJ2-2,TGTGCCAGCAGCTCCCCGATTAGTCGGGGTAACACCGGGGAGCTGTTTTTT,CASSSPISRGNTGELFF
NA,TRBV11-1,TRBD2,TRBJ2-1,TGTGCCAGCAGCTCGCGGACTAGCGGAACGTACAATGAGCAGTTCTTC,CASSSRTSGTYNEQFF
once,TRBV13,TRBD2,TRBJ2-3,TGTGCCAGCAGCTTAGTAGCGGGAGCAGATACGCAGTATTTT,CASSLVAGADTQYF
once,TRBV11-2,NA,TRBJ1-4,TGTGCCAGCAGCTCCTCCCGGACAGACCTTAATGAAAAACTGTTTTTT,CASSSSRTDLNEKLFF
NA,TRBV27,NA,TRBJ2-2,TGTGCCAGCAGTGAGGGGACTCGTAACACCGGGGAGCTGTTTTTT,CASSEGTRNTGELFF
NA,TRBV2,NA,TRBJ2-7,TGTGCCAGCACGGACGTCTACGAGCAGTACTTC,CASTDVYEQYF
once,TRBV7-9,TRBD2,TRBJ2-2,TGTGCCAGCAGCTCAGGGGGATCCAGCGGGAGGCCCTATACCGGGGAGCTGTTTTTT,CASSSGGSSGRPYTGELFF
NA,TRBV19,TRBD1,TRBJ2-3,TGTGCCAGTAGTATAGGGGACAGGGAAGCAGATACGCAGTATTTT,CASSIGDREADTQYF
NA,TRBV28,NA,TRBJ1-1,TGTGCCAGCAGTAACCACAGGGAGGGGAACACTGAAGCTTTCTTT,CASSNHREGNTEAFF